This TCR beta chain was captured by sequencing in a study of blood T cell repertoires in COVID-19. Profiled with immunoSEQ multiplex PCR; TCRdb holds only in-frame clones, not every one. The repertoire includes about 480,000 clones, 88% of them detected once, and 1.5% to 2% sits in the top ten. V was pared by 0 bases and J by 0 bases, with 11 bases between. The CDR3 runs to 16 residues. Per germline, CDR1 SGDLS and CDR2 YYNGEE. This sequence was found in a woman aged 40 to 50 who had recovered from COVID-19. V gene TRBV9 combines with J gene TRBJ2-3, with D possibly TRBD2 on 5 matching bases. Specimen: PBMCs or T cells enriched from blood (not recorded which). As DNA, the CDR3 is TGTGCCAGCAGCGTAGTAGGGAGTACTAGCACAGATACGCAGTATTTT. As protein: CASSVVGSTSTDTQYF.